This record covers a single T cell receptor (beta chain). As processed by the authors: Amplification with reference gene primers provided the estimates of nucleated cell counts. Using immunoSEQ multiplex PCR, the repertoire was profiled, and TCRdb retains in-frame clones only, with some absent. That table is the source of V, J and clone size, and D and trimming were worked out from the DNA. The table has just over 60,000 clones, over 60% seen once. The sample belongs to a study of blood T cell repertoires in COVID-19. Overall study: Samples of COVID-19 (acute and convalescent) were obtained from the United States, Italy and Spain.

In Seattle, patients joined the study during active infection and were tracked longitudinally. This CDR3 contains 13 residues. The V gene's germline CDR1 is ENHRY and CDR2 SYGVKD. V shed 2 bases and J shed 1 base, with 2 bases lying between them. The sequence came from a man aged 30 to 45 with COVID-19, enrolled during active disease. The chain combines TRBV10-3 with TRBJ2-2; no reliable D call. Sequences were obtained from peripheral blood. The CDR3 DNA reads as TGTGCCATCAGTGAGCGGAACACCGGGGAGCTGTTTTTT. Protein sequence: CAISERNTGELFF.